Listed below are T cell receptor beta chains from one sample, sequenced in a study of identical twins. MiXCR, applied by TCRdb to the 5' RACE reads, yields one record per CDR3 protein. The repertoire holds about 240,000 distinct CDR3 sequences, with about 13% as singletons. These data were also filed under a second study, of yellow fever vaccine responses in identical twins.

The sample was memory (CD45RO+) T cells sorted from blood. The receptors were sampled from a woman aged 18-35 years in good health. CDR3s include the opening cysteine and the closing phenylalanine or tryptophan. A D gene is named only where the DNA matches it firmly. The size of a clone is reported for some rows only, either as once, few or many, or as a class for expanded clones.

j_gene | abundance | d_gene | v_gene | CDR3nt | CDR3aa
TRBJ2-1 | many | TRBD2 | TRBV12-3/TRBV12-4 | TGTGCCAGCAGTTTGGAACCCGGGACTAGCGGGCAGTTCTTC | CASSLEPGTSGQFF
TRBJ2-1 | many | . | TRBV3-1 | TGTGCCAGCAGCCCCATGAACCATGAGCAGTTCTTC | CASSPMNHEQFF
TRBJ2-6 | . | . | TRBV7-9 | TGTGCCAGCAGCCCTGGACGGCGCTCTGGGGCCAACGTCCTGACTTTC | CASSPGRRSGANVLTF
TRBJ2-3 | . | TRBD2 | TRBV5-1 | TGCGCCAGCAGCCTAACATCGAACGGGAGGGCCGATACGCAGTATTTT | CASSLTSNGRADTQYF
TRBJ2-1 | . | TRBD2 | TRBV5-1 | TGCGCCAGCAGCCCGTCCCATAGCGGGGGTTACAATGAGCAGTTCTTC | CASSPSHSGGYNEQFF
TRBJ2-1 | . | . | TRBV20-1 | TGCAGTGCCCATAACCCGGGACACAATTCGGACAATGAGCAGTTCTTC | CSAHNPGHNSDNEQFF
TRBJ2-1 | . | TRBD2 | TRBV24-1 | TGTGCCACCAGTGTGGCGGGGGGCCGTCCCTCTAGCTCCTACAATGAGCAGTTCTTC | CATSVAGGRPSSSYNEQFF
TRBJ2-6 | few | . | TRBV6-5 | TGTGCCAGCAGTTCCCTTCCCCCGGGACTGATCTCTGGGGCCAACGTCCTGACTTTC | CASSSLPPGLISGANVLTF
TRBJ2-5 | . | TRBD1 | TRBV20-1 | TGCTGTGCTCACCATTATACCCGGGACAGAAAACAAGAGACCCAGTACTTC | CCAHHYTRDRKQETQYF
TRBJ2-3 | few | . | TRBV4-3 | TGCGCCAGCAGCCAAGCCGGCGCCTTTTCTAGCACAGATACGCAGTATTTT | CASSQAGAFSSTDTQYF
TRBJ2-1 | few | TRBD1 | TRBV6-2/TRBV6-3 | TGTGCCAGCAGTTACCTACTGACAGGGGAGGAGTTCTTC | CASSYLLTGEEFF
TRBJ2-5 | few | TRBD2 | TRBV3-1 | TGTGCCAGCAGCCAAGCGCCGGGGACTAGCGGCAGTGAGACCCAGTACTTC | CASSQAPGTSGSETQYF
TRBJ2-2 | . | . | TRBV20-1 | TGCAGTGCTAGAGATCCCGGCCCCCAGACCGGGGAGCTGTTTTTT | CSARDPGPQTGELFF
TRBJ2-7 | . | . | TRBV20-1 | TGCAGTGCTACAGCTCCGGGTTACGAGCAGTACTTC | CSATAPGYEQYF
TRBJ2-5 | . | . | TRBV7-9 | TGTGCCAGCAGGCTTGGGGAGACCCAGTACTTC | CASRLGETQYF
TRBJ1-6 | many | . | TRBV4-1 | TGCGCCAGCAGCCAAGAAGAGAGCCACTGGGGCGTTAATTCACCCCTCCACTTT | CASSQEESHWGVNSPLHF
TRBJ1-4 | . | . | TRBV11-2 | TGTGCCAGCAGGTCCGGGACACGGGTCTGGGAAAAACTGTTTTTT | CASRSGTRVWEKLFF
TRBJ1-2 | . | TRBD1 | TRBV5-1 | TGCGCCAGCAGCCTAGGGACAGCCTATGGCTACACCTTC | CASSLGTAYGYTF
TRBJ2-5 | . | TRBD1 | TRBV18 | TGTGCCAGCTCTTCGGGACAGGGTGTAGAGACCCAGTACTTC | CASSSGQGVETQYF
TRBJ1-1 | . | TRBD1 | TRBV12-3/TRBV12-4 | TGTGCCAGCAGTTACAGGGGGCAAGCTTTCTTT | CASSYRGQAFF
TRBJ2-1 | . | TRBD2 | TRBV5-4 | TGTGCCAGCAAACCGGGACTAGCGGACTACAATGAGCAGTTCTTC | CASKPGLADYNEQFF
TRBJ2-5 | few | . | TRBV30 | TGTGCCTGGAGGGGGACCCACCAAGAGACCCAGTACTTC | CAWRGTHQETQYF
TRBJ2-1 | few | . | TRBV7-3 | TGTGCCAGCAGCCCCGGTGGAGGTGAGCAGTTCTTC | CASSPGGGEQFF
TRBJ2-7 | many | TRBD1 | TRBV29-1 | TGCAGCGTGGGACAGGGAAACGAGCAGTACTTC | CSVGQGNEQYF
TRBJ2-5 | . | . | TRBV2 | TGTGCCAGCAGTGAAGGGGACAAGGGGTACTTC | CASSEGDKGYF
TRBJ2-3 | many | TRBD2 | TRBV7-2 | TGTGCCAGCAGCTTCGGCGGGGGGGCATGGACAGATACGCAGTATTTT | CASSFGGGAWTDTQYF
TRBJ2-3 | few | . | TRBV13 | TGTGCCAGCAGCCCAACCGGGACGTCTAACACAGATACGCAGTATTTT | CASSPTGTSNTDTQYF
TRBJ2-7 | . | . | TRBV15 | TGTGCCACCAGCCTCAGGGATTACGAGCAGTACTTC | CATSLRDYEQYF
TRBJ2-1 | many | TRBD2 | TRBV6-2/TRBV6-3 | TGTGCCAGCAGTTACTCGCCGCCTAGCGGGGTTTACAATGAGCAGTTCTTC | CASSYSPPSGVYNEQFF